This T cell receptor beta chain was sequenced for a study of T cells in localized non-small cell lung cancer (dated by TCRdb to 2019 to 2021). Context from the whole study: The study analyzed T cell repertoires of about 230 early-stage NSCLC patients, comparing tumors and uninvolved tumor-adjacent lungs. All 240 or so NSCLC patients in the cohort were treatment-naive and had localized lung tumors that were resected. The mean age of the NSCLC patients was about 64 years, with roughly 120 men and around 100 women. Beyond this particular receptor, the publication reports: A median of roughly 60 of the top 100 tumor clones turned up in the paired uninvolved adjacent lung, and 25 to 35 of those clones also ranked among the top 100 of that same adjacent lung. Because of the exploratory design, TCR variables were selected using unadjusted p-values without false-discovery rate correction. Uninvolved tumor-adjacent lung showed the highest T cell clonality, higher than tumor, which suggests more focused antigenic responses in the adjacent lung. Longer overall survival was associated with higher T cell density in blood, whereas shorter survival was associated with higher clonality in adjacent lung. Multi-region tumor sequencing was not performed, so intratumor heterogeneity could not be excluded.

TCR beta CDR3 regions were sequenced from DNA using the immunoSEQ Assay. As for how the authors treated the data: To compute T cell density, TCR beta template counts were normalized to usable DNA, which was estimated by amplifying housekeeping genes. Richness was estimated with the preseqR package, extrapolating to 400,000 templates for PBMC samples and 120,000 templates for tissue samples. Clonality was defined as one minus Pielou's evenness. Tissue-enriched TCRs were identified through differential abundance testing performed on productive amino-acid clonotypes, with a minimum total count of 5 and an alpha of 0.1. Repertoire overlap between compartments was quantified with the Jaccard Index and Morisita Overlap Index. GLIPH clustered TCR beta CDR3s with public tetramer-defined viral CDR3s; viral motifs required at least three viral sequences plus V-gene enrichment. TCRdb holds this immuneACCESS table with in-frame rearrangements only. Some clones are missing; in checked studies, unresolved V genes explain under half, and the rest has no known cause. V and J calls and clone size are as listed in that table; D and trimming were resolved from the DNA. This sample holds more than 45,000 clones; roughly 80% were observed only once. 17% of the sample is in the top ten clones.

About this clone: Its antigen is still unknown. Qualities for individual bases were not recorded, and no much larger clone is one base off.

At diagnosis, peripheral blood, uninvolved tumor-adjacent lung and tumor were collected and stored as a combination of fresh-frozen and FFPE material. For TCR repertoire profiling, the blood samples were analyzed as peripheral blood mononuclear cells. Trimming takes 0 bases from V and 2 bases from J, and the germline ends sit 9 bases apart. The CDR3 measures 14 amino acids from cysteine to phenylalanine. Only CDR3 DNA is held: 42 bases, read in frame from base 1. The germline V gene yields SGHRS for CDR1 and YFSETQ for CDR2. This sample comprised peripheral blood, obtained before any cancer treatment. The sequence derives from a man aged 40 to 70 with stage I squamous cell lung carcinoma. The chain links TRBV5-1 with TRBJ2-7; a weak D assignment points to TRBD1 (5 bases agree). The DNA sequence is TGCGCCAGCAGCTTGGACCAGGGCACCTACGAGCAGTACTTC. Its coded protein is CASSLDQGTYEQYF.